This T cell receptor beta chain was captured by sequencing in a study of radiotherapy plus CTLA-4 blockade in lung cancer. Trimming took off 1 base at V and 6 bases at J, with 16 bases between the two ends. In germline, CDR1 is MNHNS, CDR2 SASEGT. The CDR3 totals 15 residues. Clones were sequenced by immunoSEQ multiplex PCR, and TCRdb holds only the in-frame ones, with some missing. The sample carries 25,000 to 40,000 clones, approximately 70% recorded once. The sample was peripheral blood, taken from a patient treated with radiotherapy plus ipilimumab. This sequence was found in a human donor with non-small cell lung cancer who had stable disease on radiotherapy plus ipilimumab. The chain carries TRBV6-1 and TRBJ2-7; D gene ambiguous. CDR3 amino acids: CASSEDSRWSGEQYF. CDR3 coding DNA: TGTGCCAGCAGTGAAGATTCCCGTTGGAGTGGCGAGCAGTACTTC.